The 32 T cell receptor beta chains listed next were all sequenced from one sample in a study of T-cell reconstitution after alpha-beta-depleted transplantation in children (dated by TCRdb to the mid-2010s). Libraries were constructed by PCR. These reads were obtained on an Illumina HiSeq 2500. To normalize quantification of the TCRbeta repertoire, the TCR libraries were built with molecular barcoding that relied on unique molecular identifiers. TCRdb passed the public sequencing reads through fastp at Q25 and MiXCR, retaining productive beta sequences. Entries are consolidated by CDR3 protein sequence, retaining the most common genes and DNA. The sample includes around 670,000 distinct CDR3 sequences, with less than 15% observed a single time. Roughly 0.84% of the sample is in the top ten clones. The sample's treatment or condition, from its label and the paper: allogeneic hematopoietic cell transplantation with graft depleted of TCRalphabeta T cells and CD19 B cells.

This specimen consisted of PBMCs, obtained before TCRalphabeta/CD19-depleted stem cell transplant. The receptors come from a girl aged 2 to 10 with congenital amegakaryocytic thrombocytopenia, due to receive a stem cell transplant.

This clonotype was found many times. The chain has TRBV5-1 and TRBJ2-3, with 8 bases that match TRBD2. Germline assignment: CDR1 SGHRS and CDR2 YFSETQ. The CDR3 length is 16 residues. Trimming took 0 bases from V and 1 from J; bases not matched to a gene: 4. CDR3 residues: CASSLGSGTGTDTQYF. CDR3 DNA sequence: TGCGCCAGCAGCTTGGGTAGCGGGACCGGCACAGATACGCAGTATTTT. Full variable domain (outside the CDR3, taken from reference TRBV5-1 and TRBJ2-3): KAGVTQTPRYLIKTRGQQVTLSCSPISGHRSVSWYQQTPGQGLQFLFEYFSETQRNKGNFPGRFSGRQFSNSRSEMNVSTLELGDSALYLCASSLGSGTGTDTQYFGPGTRLTVL.

The chain uses TRBV15 and TRBJ2-1, with 7 bases that match TRBD2. In germline, CDR1 is LNHNV, CDR2 YYDKDF (reference sequence). The trim removed 1 base at V and 6 bases at J, leaving 9 bases unmatched. The CDR3 runs 16 residues. Here the CDR3 reads CATSRGASRTSNEQFF. The CDR3, as DNA: TGTGCCACCAGCAGAGGGGCGAGCAGGACTAGCAATGAGCAGTTCTTC.

This clonotype was recorded at least ten times. The genes are TRBV5-1 and TRBJ2-5; 7 bases fit TRBD1. The germline V gene encodes CDR1 SGHRS and CDR2 YFSETQ. The CDR3 length is 14 residues. Trimming removed 4 bases from V and 1 base from J; junction bases left unmatched: 4. CDR3 sequence (DNA): TGCGCCAGCAGCCCGTGGACAGGCCAAGAGACCCAGTACTTC. It specifies CASSPWTGQETQYF.

Only a few counts were recorded for this clonotype. CDR3 loop: CASSPMSLTPEQFF. For the CDR3, the DNA is TGTGCCAGCAGTCCTATGTCACTAACTCCTGAGCAGTTCTTC. The chain carries TRBV27 and TRBJ2-1; D is unclear. Germline assignment: CDR1 MNHEY and CDR2 SMNVEV (reference sequence). The length of the CDR3 is 14 residues. Trimming shortened V by 5 bases and J by 9 bases, and 17 bases separated the two germline ends.

In this sample, this clonotype turned up many times. The chain carries TRBV5-1 and TRBJ2-1, with unresolved D. V gave up 6 bases and J gave up 5 bases, with 9 bases separating them. This CDR3 comprises 12 residues. Germline V gives CDR1 SGHRS, CDR2 YFSETQ. CDR3 sequence: CASKELNNEQFF. For the CDR3, the DNA is TGCGCCAGCAAAGAACTGAACAATGAGCAGTTCTTC.

This clonotype has at least ten counts. J is TRBJ2-1 and V is TRBV11-1; TRBD2 matches 13 bases. After removal of 8 bases from V and 7 bases from J, the junction contained 20 bases not matched to a gene. This CDR3 has 19 residues. In germline, CDR1 is SGHAT, CDR2 FQDESV (reference sequence). CDR3 sequence reads: CASAGTATTSGRASNEQFF. The CDR3 region has the DNA TGTGCCAGCGCCGGGACAGCCACCACTAGCGGGAGGGCCTCGAATGAGCAGTTCTTC.

V and J are TRBV10-3 and TRBJ2-7, with 7 bases lining up with TRBD1. V was pared by 6 bases and J by 2 bases, with 7 bases of the junction left unmatched. Germline loops: CDR1 ENHRY, CDR2 SYGVKD. This CDR3 is 14 amino acids long. CDR3 in amino acids: CAIRSGQTAYEQYF. The CDR3 DNA is TGTGCCATCAGATCGGGACAGACCGCCTACGAGCAGTACTTC.

There are many counts of this clonotype. The V gene is TRBV5-1, the J gene TRBJ2-7, with D perhaps TRBD1 or TRBD2 (5 bases each). Germline CDR1 reads SGHRS; CDR2 reads YFSETQ. The length of the CDR3 is 16 residues. V shed 7 bases and J shed 4 bases, with 24 bases lying between them. DNA of the CDR3: TGCGCCAGCTCGAGGGACCCCACCACGACCCTATACGAGCAGTACTTC. This codes for CASSRDPTTTLYEQYF.

The rearrangement joins TRBV20-1 to TRBJ1-4, with 12 bases fitting TRBD1. The V gene's germline CDR1 is DFQATT and CDR2 SNEGSKA (reference sequence). J gave up 7 bases and V 6 bases, and 6 bases lay outside the gene matches. This CDR3 comprises 14 residues. CDR3 loop: CSAGDRGRSEKLFF. Written as DNA, the CDR3 is TGCAGTGCGGGGGACAGGGGGCGAAGTGAAAAACTGTTTTTT.

This clonotype was recorded many times. The rearrangement uses TRBV4-1 and TRBJ2-1, with 10 bases fitting TRBD2. CDR1 and CDR2 (germline): MGHRA, YSYEKL. The length of the CDR3 is 18 residues. The trim removed 1 base at V and 4 bases at J, leaving 10 bases unmatched. CDR3 protein: CASSQAPGLAEGYNEQFF. CDR3 sequence (DNA): TGCGCCAGCAGCCAAGCTCCCGGACTAGCGGAGGGGTACAATGAGCAGTTCTTC.

Points on this clonotype: A single base separates this from a much larger clone, so it may be a read error. The J gene is TRBJ2-1, the V gene TRBV20-1; no clear D gene. Per germline, CDR1 DFQATT and CDR2 SNEGSKA (reference sequence). The CDR3 length is 12 residues. CDR3 DNA sequence: TGCAGTGCTGGAGATCTTGACCATGAGCAGTTCTTC. This gives the protein CSAGDLDHEQFF.

This clonotype occurred many times. The gene calls are TRBV7-2 and TRBJ2-1; no clear D. From germline, CDR1 is SGHTA and CDR2 FQGNSA. The CDR3 spans 14 residues. V was pared by 1 base and J by 8 bases, with 12 bases between. CDR3 in amino acids: CASSLGYHLDEQFF. The CDR3, as DNA: TGTGCCAGCAGCTTAGGGTATCATCTTGATGAGCAGTTCTTC.

The chain recombines TRBV12-3 or TRBV12-4 with TRBJ1-6, with TRBD1 as a possible D gene (5 bases). The CDR3 length is 14 residues. The germline V and J ends were trimmed by 3 bases and 6 bases, with 9 bases remaining between them. In nucleotides, the CDR3 is TGTGCCAGCAGTTTCATCCAGGGTAATTCACCCCTCCACTTT. It translates to CASSFIQGNSPLHF.

The rearrangement links TRBV9 to TRBJ2-3; D is ambiguous. V was pared by 3 bases and J by 6 bases, with 17 bases between. The CDR3 length is 15 residues. Germline V gives CDR1 SGDLS, CDR2 YYNGEE. The CDR3 loop reads CASSGGPFRADTQYF. DNA for the CDR3: TGTGCCAGCAGCGGAGGCCCCTTTAGGGCTGATACGCAGTATTTT.

This clonotype was counted many times. The chain has TRBV28 and TRBJ2-1, with a weak D call TRBD1 (6 bases). From germline, CDR1 is MDHEN and CDR2 SYDVKM. V was shortened by 7 bases and J by 5 bases, with 12 bases between the two germline ends. This CDR3 has 13 residues. In DNA, the CDR3 is TGTGCCAGCACCCCCGGGACAAACAATGAGCAGTTCTTC. Its protein is CASTPGTNNEQFF.

This clonotype has ten or more counts. The chain uses TRBV5-1 and TRBJ2-1; the D gene is possibly TRBD2 (5 bases). Germline CDR1 reads SGHRS; CDR2 reads YFSETQ. CDR3 size: 15 residues. Between the trimmed V and J ends, which lost 4 bases and 0 bases, there was a span of 11 bases. CDR3 DNA: TGCGCCAGCAGCCTTACTAGGAGCTCCTACAATGAGCAGTTCTTC. It encodes CASSLTRSSYNEQFF.

V is TRBV19 and J is TRBJ1-5; D possibly corresponds to TRBD1 (6 bases). Germline loops: CDR1 LNHDA, CDR2 SQIVND (reference sequence). Deletions cut 6 bases from V and 7 bases from J, with 16 bases between. This CDR3 spans 14 amino acids. The CDR3 DNA follows: TGTGCCAGTAGGGGTTGGGGGGCGTTCCAGCCCCAGCATTTT. Amino acid sequence: CASRGWGAFQPQHF.

The rearrangement links TRBV5-1 to TRBJ2-2, with a weak D call TRBD2 (6 bases). The CDR3 spans 15 residues. Germline CDR1 is SGHRS and CDR2 is YFSETQ. V lost 5 bases and J lost 7, with 18 bases in between. CDR3 nucleotides: TGCGCCAGCAGACCACGGGACTGGGGTAACGGGGAGCTGTTTTTT. Its protein is CASRPRDWGNGELFF.

In the case of this clonotype: Possible read error: a much larger clone is one base away. The chain recombines TRBV20-1 with TRBJ2-1; D unclear. Germline values: CDR1 DFQATT, CDR2 SNEGSKA (reference sequence). This CDR3 has 16 residues. With 0 bases removed from V and 2 bases from J, the gap between germline ends came to 14 bases. CDR3 bases: TGCAGTGCTAGAGATCAGAGTACCAGGACCTACAATGAGCAGTTCTTC. Protein: CSARDQSTRTYNEQFF.

This clonotype occurred many times. The chain links TRBV7-2 to TRBJ2-7; no definite D call. Trimming took 1 base from V and 2 from J, leaving 9 bases between them. Germline V gives CDR1 SGHTA, CDR2 FQGNSA. This CDR3 has 14 residues. The CDR3 reads CASSLGPQTYEQYF. For the CDR3, the DNA is TGTGCCAGCAGCTTAGGACCACAAACCTACGAGCAGTACTTC.

This clonotype was recorded many times. This chain links TRBV12-3 or TRBV12-4 with TRBJ2-3, with 11 bases that match TRBD2. With V trimmed by 6 bases and J by 2 bases, 7 bases remained unmatched. The CDR3 totals 16 residues. The chain's CDR3 is CASRGLAGGTTDTQYF. The CDR3 region has the DNA TGTGCCAGCAGAGGCCTAGCGGGAGGTACCACAGATACGCAGTATTTT.

This clonotype was recorded at least ten times. CDR3 nucleotide sequence: TGTGCCTGGAGTGTAGCAGGGACTGAAGCTTTCTTT. Its protein is CAWSVAGTEAFF. The chain couples TRBV30 to TRBJ1-1; weak D call: TRBD1 (5 bases). CDR3 length equals 12 residues. Trimming stripped 0 bases from V and 5 bases from J, with 7 bases between. Germline V CDR1 and CDR2: GTSNPN, SVGIG (reference sequence).

As for this clonotype: This may be a read error: a much more frequent sequence differs by one nucleotide. The chain carries TRBV20-1 and TRBJ2-5; TRBD1 or TRBD2 may be the D gene (5 bases each). The CDR3 is 12 residues long. Per germline, CDR1 DFQATT and CDR2 SNEGSKA (reference sequence). CDR3 amino acids: CSASGAEEIQYF. CDR3 DNA sequence: TGCAGTGCTAGCGGGGCAGAAGAGATCCAGTACTTC.

With regard to this clonotype: Since the CDR3 does not end with the conserved phenylalanine or tryptophan, this likely comes from a read error. No DNA is shown, since the ends of the CDR3 on it are uncertain; the CDR3 is the one TCRdb lists. V and J are TRBV7-2 and TRBJ2-3; the table's D call of TRBD2 was not tested on the DNA. The length of the CDR3 is 13 amino acids, counting both ends. In germline, CDR1 is SGHTA, CDR2 FQGNSA. CDR3 in amino acids: CASSRTQGTSGPL.

Only a few counts were recorded for this clonotype. The gene calls are TRBV7-2 and TRBJ2-3; possibly TRBD2 for D (6 bases). The CDR3 extends over 14 amino acids. V dropped 1 base and J dropped 8 bases, with 13 bases sitting between them. Germline loops: CDR1 SGHTA, CDR2 FQGNSA. For the CDR3, the DNA is TGTGCCAGCAGCTTAGTCGTGGGAGGCGGTACGCAGTATTTT. It codes for CASSLVVGGGTQYF.

The chain links TRBV2 to TRBJ1-1; D remains ambiguous. The V and J ends lost 7 bases and 7 bases respectively, with 13 bases between them. Germline CDR1 SNHLY, CDR2 FYNNEI. This CDR3 spans 12 amino acids. CDR3 region: CASNVVSGEAFF. As DNA, the CDR3 is TGTGCCAGCAATGTCGTTAGCGGTGAAGCTTTCTTT. Complete variable domain (other parts from reference TRBV2 and TRBJ1-1): EPEVTQTPSHQVTQMGQEVILRCVPISNHLYFYWYRQILGQKVEFLVSFYNNEISEKSEIFDDQFSVERPDGSNFTLKIRSTKLEDSAMYFCASNVVSGEAFFGQGTRLTVV.

This clonotype was detected ten times or more. The gene calls are TRBV7-8 and TRBJ2-5; D call uncertain. CDR3 length equals 11 residues. Trimming removed 2 bases at V and 6 bases at J, with 4 bases between. The germline CDR1 and CDR2 sequences are SGHVS and FQNEAQ. In DNA form, the CDR3 reads TGTGCCAGCAGCTTAAGCCAGACCCAGTACTTC. It codes for CASSLSQTQYF.

The V and J genes are TRBV27 and TRBJ1-2; maybe TRBD1 (5 bases). This CDR3 contains 15 residues. Deletions cut 3 bases from V and 3 bases from J, with 14 bases between. CDR1 MNHEY and CDR2 SMNVEV come from the germline V gene (reference sequence). As DNA, the CDR3 is TGTGCCAGCAGTTTCGTCGGCAGGGCAGACTATGGCTACACCTTC. It specifies CASSFVGRADYGYTF.

The sample holds many counts of this clonotype. The chain couples TRBV12-3 or TRBV12-4 to TRBJ2-1; 9 bases line up with TRBD2. The junction had 12 bases not matched to a gene; V was cut back by 1 base and J by 8 bases. The CDR3 has 17 residues. The CDR3 sequence is CASSLEGVVSGRDEQFF. CDR3 DNA sequence: TGTGCCAGCAGTTTAGAGGGTGTGGTTAGCGGGAGAGATGAGCAGTTCTTC.

The chain is built from TRBV24-1 and TRBJ2-1; D is unresolved. The V and J ends lost 0 bases and 3 bases respectively, with 8 bases between them. This CDR3 is built from 15 residues. The germline gives CDR1 KGHDR, CDR2 SFDVKD. CDR3 sequence: CATSDLPGSYNEQFF. In nucleotides, the CDR3 is TGTGCCACCAGTGATTTGCCCGGCAGCTACAATGAGCAGTTCTTC.

This clonotype was counted at least ten times. The chain recombines TRBV5-1 with TRBJ2-1; 9 nucleotides agree with TRBD2. V dropped 4 bases and J dropped 5; count of bases not matched to a gene: 7. The CDR3 is made up of 15 amino acids. Germline V gene sequence: CDR1 SGHRS, CDR2 YFSETQ. CDR3 sequence (DNA): TGCGCCAGCAGCGTTAGCGGGAGTATCAACAATGAGCAGTTCTTC. Its translation: CASSVSGSINNEQFF.

Many counts were recorded for this clonotype. V is TRBV7-6 and J is TRBJ2-2; the match to TRBD1 covers 8 bases. The CDR3 runs 14 residues. J was trimmed by 8 bases and V by 7 bases; bases with no gene match: 9. Germline-derived CDR1 and CDR2 are SGHVS and FNYEAQ. CDR3 in amino acids: CASTSGQGEGELFF. The DNA for the CDR3 is TGTGCCAGCACCTCCGGACAGGGAGAGGGGGAGCTGTTTTTT.